These 6 T cell receptor beta chains were all obtained from the same sample, sequenced in a study of identical twins. Using its own MiXCR run on the 5' RACE reads, TCRdb lists one record per CDR3 protein. This sample has 450,000 or so distinct CDR3 sequences, with approximately 15% found just once. These records were also assigned to another study, of yellow fever vaccine responses in identical twins.

The specimen sequenced was CD4+ T cells sorted from blood. These receptors originate from a young woman in good health.

The V call is TRBV24-1, the J call TRBJ2-5; the match to TRBD1 covers 12 bases. The V gene end was trimmed by 7 bases and the J gene end by 4 bases; junction bases not matched to a gene: 6. Germline V gene lookup returns CDR1 KGHDR and CDR2 SFDVKD. This CDR3 comprises 15 residues. CDR3 nucleotide sequence: TGTGCCACCAGGGAGGGACAGGGGGCCGGAGAGACCCAGTACTTC. Translated: CATREGQGAGETQYF.

The CDR3: CASSLGGGKGNQPQHF. The DNA for the CDR3 is TGTGCCAGCAGCTTAGGTGGGGGGAAGGGCAATCAGCCCCAGCATTTT. The chain carries TRBV7-2 and TRBJ1-5, with D possibly being TRBD1 (5 bases). V lost 1 base and J lost 2, with 12 bases in between. This CDR3 has 16 amino acids. The germline gives CDR1 SGHTA, CDR2 FQGNSA.

The rearrangement uses TRBV11-2 and TRBJ2-3, with D possibly being TRBD1 (5 bases). Germline V lookup: CDR1 SGHAT, CDR2 FQNNGV. This CDR3 is 12 amino acids long. V lost 5 bases, J lost 3 bases, and 6 bases lay in between. CDR3 sequence reads: CASSHRTDTQYF. DNA for the CDR3: TGTGCCAGCAGCCACAGGACAGATACGCAGTATTTT.

The chain recombines TRBV18 with TRBJ2-4; D perhaps matches TRBD1 (6 bases). V gave up 3 bases and J gave up 5 bases, with 23 bases separating them. The CDR3 spans 18 residues. Germline assignment: CDR1 KGHSH and CDR2 LQKENI. Written as DNA, the CDR3 is TGTGCCAGCTCACCGTTGGGTGGGGCGGACAGTCGTCAAAACATTCAGTACTTC. Encoded protein: CASSPLGGADSRQNIQYF.

This clonotype was picked up a small number of times. The chain joins TRBV9 to TRBJ2-5, with 9 nucleotides matching TRBD1. CDR1 SGDLS and CDR2 YYNGEE come from the germline V gene. The CDR3 length is 17 residues. V shed 3 bases, J shed 5 bases, and the junction held 14 bases outside the gene matches. The CDR3 sequence is CASSATGQGILVETQYF. The CDR3 nucleotides are TGTGCCAGCAGCGCAACTGGACAGGGGATACTTGTGGAGACCCAGTACTTC.

This rearrangement joins TRBV28 to TRBJ2-3; D is perhaps TRBD1 (6 bases). This CDR3 has 14 residues. Germline V gene sequence: CDR1 MDHEN, CDR2 SYDVKM. V was cut by 5 bases and J by 6 bases, with 15 bases left in between. The CDR3 nucleotides are TGTGCCAGCAGTCAACAGGGAATAGGGGATACGCAGTATTTT. Encoded protein: CASSQQGIGDTQYF.